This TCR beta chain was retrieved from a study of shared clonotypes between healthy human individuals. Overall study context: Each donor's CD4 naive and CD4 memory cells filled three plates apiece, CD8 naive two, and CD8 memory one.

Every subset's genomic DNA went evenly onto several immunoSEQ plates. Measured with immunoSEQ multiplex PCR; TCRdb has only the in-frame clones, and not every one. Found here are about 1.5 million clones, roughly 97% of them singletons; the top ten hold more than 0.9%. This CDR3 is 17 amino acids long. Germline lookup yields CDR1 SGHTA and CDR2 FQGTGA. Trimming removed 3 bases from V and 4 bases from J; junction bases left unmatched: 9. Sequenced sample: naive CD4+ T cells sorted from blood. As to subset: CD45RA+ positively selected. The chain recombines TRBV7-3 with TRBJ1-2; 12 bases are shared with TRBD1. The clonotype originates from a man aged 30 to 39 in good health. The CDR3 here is CASSFTGTGGAGYGYTF. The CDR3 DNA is TGTGCCAGCAGCTTCACCGGGACAGGGGGCGCTGGCTATGGCTACACCTTC.